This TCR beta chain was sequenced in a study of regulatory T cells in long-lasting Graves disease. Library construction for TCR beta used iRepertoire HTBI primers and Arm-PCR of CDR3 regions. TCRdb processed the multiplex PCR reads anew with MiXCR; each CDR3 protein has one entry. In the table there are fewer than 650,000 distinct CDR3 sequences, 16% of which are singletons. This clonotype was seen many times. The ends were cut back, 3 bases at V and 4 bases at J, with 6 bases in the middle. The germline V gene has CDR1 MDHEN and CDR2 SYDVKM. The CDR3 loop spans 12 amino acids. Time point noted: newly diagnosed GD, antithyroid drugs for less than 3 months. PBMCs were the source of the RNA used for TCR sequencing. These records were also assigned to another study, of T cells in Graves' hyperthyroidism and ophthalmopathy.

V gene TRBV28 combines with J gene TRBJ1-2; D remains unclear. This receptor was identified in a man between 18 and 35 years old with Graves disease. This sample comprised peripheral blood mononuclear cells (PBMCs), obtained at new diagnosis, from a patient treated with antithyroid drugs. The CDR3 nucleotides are TGTGCCAGCAGTTTCTCGAGCTATGGCTACACCTTC. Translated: CASSFSSYGYTF.